This T cell receptor (beta chain) is drawn from a study of blood T cells in healthy people across ages. Study results and limitations: Aged donors had fewer naive CD4+ cells and lower diversity than long-lived donors. Estimates based on one million T cells were treated as lower bounds. Observed TCR beta diversity showed a strong correlation with the percentage of naive T cells as measured by flow cytometry.

Concerning this clonotype itself: The target antigen is unknown. Relative to the germline gene, one junction end is altered; a read error may explain this.

A second PCR of 7 to 11 cycles used a sample-barcoded 5' primer and a J-beta primer mix. TCRdb called the 5' RACE reads again in MiXCR, with one record for every CDR3 protein. The sample shows about 640,000 distinct CDR3 sequences, approximately 40% of them seen only once. The CDR3 length is 16 residues. CDR1 SGHVS and CDR2 FNYEAQ come from the germline V gene. This sequence originates from an elderly man in good health. The specimen was blood. V usage is TRBV7-6 and J usage is TRBJ2-3; TRBD2 agrees at 8 bases. The CDR3 region has the DNA TGTGCCAGCAGCCCGGAGGTAGCGGGGATCACATATACGCAGTATTTT. This translates into CASSPEVAGITYTQYF.